This entry concerns a single T cell receptor beta chain. Its antigen remains unknown. Post-sort purity exceeded 95% for all sorted populations. Of the isolated RNA, all was reverse transcribed, and so the sequenced material was expressed TCRB transcripts. Clones were read by immunoSEQ multiplex PCR, and TCRdb kept only the in-frame ones, dropping some. Of roughly 370,000 clones listed, 11% to 15% are singletons. From germline, CDR1 is SGDLS and CDR2 YYNGEE. This CDR3 region has 15 residues. V dropped 0 bases and J dropped 4 bases, with 13 bases sitting between them. This specimen comes from a study of beta chain features in type 1 diabetes. As for the study in general: Across every sample, around 110,000,000 sorted cells were examined in total.

Study findings and constraints: Patients with type 1 diabetes showed fewer VDJ junction insertions and more deletions.

The chain couples TRBV9 to TRBJ1-1, with D perhaps TRBD1 (5 bases). The sample consisted of naive CD4+ T cells from blood. The receptor comes from a young man in good health. The CDR3 protein is CASSVDWGSSTEAFF. CDR3 sequence (DNA): TGTGCCAGCAGCGTAGATTGGGGGAGTTCCACTGAAGCTTTCTTT. Drawing the rest from reference TRBV9 and TRBJ1-1, the complete variable domain is DSGVTQTPKHLITATGQRVTLRCSPRSGDLSVYWYQQSLDQGLQFLIQYYNGEERAKGNILERFSAQQFPDLHSELNLSSLELGDSALYFCASSVDWGSSTEAFFGQGTRLTVV.